Listed here are 11 T cell receptor beta chains from one sample, sequenced in a study of blood T cell repertoires in COVID-19. Sequenced by immunoSEQ multiplex PCR; TCRdb stores in-frame clones only, minus some. The data contain about 80,000 clones, more than 75% of them singletons. The sample was peripheral blood. The receptor set was obtained from a man aged 55 to 70 with acute or convalescent COVID-19.

The chain employs TRBV14 and TRBJ1-1; tentatively, D is TRBD1 (6 bases). Germline loops: CDR1 SGHDN, CDR2 FVKESK. The CDR3 covers 14 residues. V was clipped by 3 bases and J by 4 bases, with 12 bases between them. CDR3 bases: TGTGCCAGCAGCCAGAACAGGGTGGGCACTGAAGCTTTCTTT. Translation gives CASSQNRVGTEAFF.

V and J are TRBV6-5 and TRBJ1-2, with TRBD1 identical over 10 bases. Germline loops: CDR1 MNHEY, CDR2 SVGAGI. The CDR3 is 14 amino acids. V trimming: 1 base; J trimming: 6 bases; junction bases outside the gene matches: 2. CDR3 bases: TGTGCCAGCAGTTACTTGGACAGGGGGGATGGCTACACCTTC. This translates into CASSYLDRGDGYTF.

The V gene is TRBV19, the J gene TRBJ1-1; TRBD1 might be the D (5 bases). CDR3 size: 11 residues. Per the germline V gene, CDR1 is LNHDA and CDR2 is SQIVND (reference sequence). The V end lost 5 bases, the J end lost 5 bases, and 6 bases lay between the germline ends. CDR3 DNA sequence: TGTGCCAGTAGTCGGACAACTGAAGCTTTCTTT. It codes for CASSRTTEAFF. Full variable domain (rest looked up from reference TRBV19 and TRBJ1-1): DGGITQSPKYLFRKEGQNVTLSCEQNLNHDAMYWYRQDPGQGLRLIYYSQIVNDFQKGDIAEGYSVSREKKESFPLTVTSAQKNPTAFYLCASSRTTEAFFGQGTRLTVV.

The chain has TRBV6-6 and TRBJ1-6; 7 positions match TRBD1. The CDR3 loop spans 16 amino acids. From germline, CDR1 is MNHNY and CDR2 SVGAGI (reference sequence). The V and J ends lost 5 bases and 4 bases, in that order; junction bases with no gene match: 8. CDR3: CASSLWPGQYNSPLHF. In DNA form, the CDR3 reads TGTGCCAGCAGTCTTTGGCCGGGACAGTATAATTCACCCCTCCACTTT.

This clone was observed a handful of times. This chain joins TRBV29-1 and TRBJ2-1, with TRBD1 matching over 7 bases. The germline CDR1 and CDR2 sequences are SQVTM and ANQGSEA. After removal of 6 bases from V and 4 bases from J, the junction contained 6 bases not matched to a gene. The CDR3 runs to 13 residues. CDR3 region: CSVGAGGYNEQFF. The CDR3 nucleotides are TGCAGCGTCGGGGCAGGGGGTTACAATGAGCAGTTCTTC.

The rearrangement uses TRBV27 and TRBJ2-2; weak D call: TRBD1 (5 bases). From germline, CDR1 is MNHEY and CDR2 SMNVEV (reference sequence). Trimming took off 2 bases at V and 6 bases at J, with 13 bases between the two ends. This CDR3 is 15 amino acids long. The CDR3 DNA reads as TGTGCCAGCAGTTTAGGGGCAGGTGGGGCCGGGGAGCTGTTTTTT. Its translation is CASSLGAGGAGELFF.

The V gene is TRBV28, the J gene TRBJ2-1; tentatively, D is TRBD2 (5 bases). Germline CDR1 reads MDHEN; CDR2 reads SYDVKM. Trimming stripped 8 bases from V and 0 bases from J, with 11 bases between. The CDR3 is 14 amino acids. This CDR3 is CASWTVRSYNEQFF. The CDR3, as DNA: TGTGCCAGCTGGACTGTACGCTCCTACAATGAGCAGTTCTTC. Looking up the rest from reference TRBV28 and TRBJ2-1 gives the full variable domain: DVKVTQSSRYLVKRTGEKVFLECVQDMDHENMFWYRQDPGLGLRLIYFSYDVKMKEKGDIPEGYSVSREKKERFSLILESASTNQTSMYLCASWTVRSYNEQFFGPGTRLTVL.

The chain employs TRBV6-5 and TRBJ2-7, with TRBD1 matching over 7 bases. V lost 6 bases to trimming and J lost 5 bases; unmatched junction nucleotides: 10. Per the germline V gene, CDR1 is MNHEY and CDR2 is SVGAGI. The CDR3 loop spans 14 amino acids. The CDR3 here is CASSPRRGRDEQYF. The CDR3 coding sequence is TGTGCCAGCAGCCCCCGCAGGGGGAGAGACGAGCAGTACTTC.

This clone is a singleton in its sample. The chain employs TRBV12-3 or TRBV12-4 and TRBJ2-5; TRBD2 matches at 8 bases. V was pared by 5 bases and J by 4 bases, with 3 bases of the junction left unmatched. The CDR3 length is 13 residues. The CDR3 DNA reads TGTGCCAGCAGTCCGGGGGGGAGAGAGACCCAGTACTTC. It codes for CASSPGGRETQYF.

The chain has TRBV7-2 and TRBJ1-1; D is possibly TRBD1 (6 bases). The CDR3 is 14 residues long. Trimming removed 7 bases from V and 0 bases from J, with 12 bases in between. Germline loops: CDR1 SGHTA, CDR2 FQGNSA. The CDR3 DNA follows: TGTGCCAGCACGTCGGACAGAATGAACACTGAAGCTTTCTTT. Protein product: CASTSDRMNTEAFF. Together with reference TRBV7-2 and TRBJ1-1, the CDR3 gives the full variable domain: GAGVSQSPSNKVTEKGKDVELRCDPISGHTALYWYRQSLGQGLEFLIYFQGNSAPDKSGLPSDRFSAERTGGSVSTLTIQRTQQEDSAVYLCASTSDRMNTEAFFGQGTRLTVV.

This sequence joins TRBV30 and TRBJ2-6, with a possible D match to TRBD1 (5 bases). This CDR3 has 15 amino acids. Per germline, CDR1 GTSNPN and CDR2 SVGIG (reference sequence). The germline V and J ends were trimmed by 0 bases and 2 bases, with 8 bases remaining between them. The CDR3 bases are TGTGCCTGGAGTGTACCAGGGACTGGGGCCAACGTCCTGACTTTC. This codes for CAWSVPGTGANVLTF.